The clone carrying this TCR beta chain appeared a few times. Documented time point: pretreatment peripheral blood. Data came from immunoSEQ multiplex PCR; TCRdb stores just in-frame clones and leaves some out. This sample has about 87,000 clones; around 83% occur once, and the top ten carry around 2.1%. The source of the sample is a study of PD-L1 blockade in urothelial cancer. Study overall: T cells numbered a median of around 140,000 in the blood samples.

This CDR3 has 16 residues. Looked up from germline, CDR1 is WSHSY and CDR2 is SAAADI. V lost 2 bases to trimming and J lost 9 bases; unmatched junction nucleotides: 15. The sequence was collected from a man aged 55 to 70 with urothelial cancer. Specimen: PBMCs, collected around atezolizumab (anti-PD-L1) treatment. This chain links TRBV10-2 with TRBJ2-7, with 8 positions matching TRBD1. CDR3 sequence (DNA): TGCGCCAGCAGTGAGGGGCTAGGACAGGGTCCCGGTCGGCAGTACTTC. This sequence encodes CASSEGLGQGPGRQYF.